The present T cell receptor (beta chain) was sequenced within a study of blood T cell repertoires in COVID-19. Looking at the study overall: T cells, B-cell-depleted T cells, or PBMCs supplied cDNA or gDNA.

Clones were sequenced by immunoSEQ multiplex PCR, and TCRdb holds only the in-frame ones, with some missing. The repertoire includes under 200,000 clones, 86% of them detected once, and more than 3% sits in the top ten. Sequencing used peripheral blood. The TCR originated in a woman aged 65 to 85 with acute or convalescent COVID-19.

CDR3 residues: CASSLRGGVGTDTQYF. As DNA, the CDR3 is TGTGCCAGCAGCTTAAGGGGCGGGGTTGGGACAGATACGCAGTATTTT. The V gene is TRBV14, the J gene TRBJ2-3, with a possible D match to TRBD2 (6 bases). Trimming removed 5 bases at V and 3 bases at J, with 18 bases between. The germline V gene has CDR1 SGHDN and CDR2 FVKESK. The CDR3 is 16 residues long.